This T cell receptor beta chain was identified during a study of cytomegalovirus exposure and HLA in healthy donors. Overall study context: The study's early data release held some 85 million unique TCRs from HLA-typed donors. Study-level results: While the bulk of TCR sequences proved rare, some public TCRs turned up in many donors. As was reported, the classifier diagnosed cytomegalovirus status with high specificity and sensitivity.

This CDR3 comprises 15 residues. The germline V and J ends were trimmed by 6 bases and 3 bases, with 18 bases remaining between them. CDR1 is MNHEY and CDR2 is SVGAGI in the germline V gene. Every donor was a healthy person donating bone marrow. The PCR ran on 60 Vbeta and 13 Jbeta primers. Sequencing used immunoSEQ multiplex PCR; TCRdb keeps in-frame clones, though not all of them. Of 150,000 or so clones listed, around a tenth are singletons. With regard to this clone: Its cognate antigen is unknown.

The TCR sequence derives from a man aged 45 to 65 in good health and CMV-seronegative. The sample comprised PBMCs. This chain uses TRBV6-5 with TRBJ2-7; the D gene is possibly TRBD1 (6 bases). In DNA form, the CDR3 reads TGTGCCAGCAGAATAGGGGGACATGGGGTCTACGAGCAGTACTTC. Amino acids: CASRIGGHGVYEQYF.